The 21 T cell receptor beta chains listed next were all sequenced from one sample in a study of cytomegalovirus exposure and HLA in healthy donors. Amplification used 60 Vbeta primers and 13 Jbeta primers. Sequencing was performed with immunoSEQ multiplex PCR; in TCRdb, only in-frame clones are kept and a portion is missing. The table lists around 150,000 clones, approximately 74% of them singletons. Sequencing was performed on PBMCs. These receptor sequences come from a woman in her 30s in good health and CMV-seronegative.

This clone was picked up one time. The chain combines TRBV4-3 with TRBJ1-4, with TRBD1 matching over 7 bases. The germline V gene encodes CDR1 LGHNA and CDR2 YSLEER. The CDR3 spans 15 residues. J was trimmed by 5 bases and V by 4 bases; bases with no gene match: 7. CDR3 nucleotide sequence: TGCGCCAGCAGCCCTACGGGACAGCCAAATGAAAAACTGTTTTTT. Translation gives CASSPTGQPNEKLFF.

This clone has a handful of counts. This chain uses TRBV9 with TRBJ2-5, with D perhaps matching TRBD2 (6 bases). Trimming pared 1 base from V and 3 bases from J, leaving 13 bases between. This CDR3 region has 15 residues. Germline values: CDR1 SGDLS, CDR2 YYNGEE. The CDR3 is CASSVSGLGEETQYF. Here the CDR3 DNA reads TGTGCCAGCAGCGTAAGCGGGCTGGGAGAAGAGACCCAGTACTTC.

J is TRBJ1-2 and V is TRBV9; D not certain. Trimming took 5 bases from V and 8 from J, leaving 16 bases between them. The V gene's germline CDR1 is SGDLS and CDR2 YYNGEE. This CDR3 has 13 residues. The CDR3 region has the DNA TGTGCCAGCAGTGGCCTATCCGGGTACGGCTACACCTTC. This gives the protein CASSGLSGYGYTF.

The CDR3 is CASSPRTGSSTEQYF. As DNA, the CDR3 is TGCGCCAGCAGCCCAAGGACAGGGAGCTCTACCGAGCAGTACTTC. The rearrangement joins TRBV5-1 to TRBJ2-7; 8 positions agree with TRBD1. In germline, CDR1 is SGHRS, CDR2 YFSETQ. CDR3 length: 15 amino acids. Germline trimming cut 4 bases from V and 6 bases from J; bases unmatched to any gene: 12.

This chain links TRBV7-9 with TRBJ1-1, with a weak D call TRBD1 (6 bases). This CDR3 is 14 amino acids long. Trimming shortened V by 4 bases and J by 2 bases, and 11 bases separated the two germline ends. Germline assignment: CDR1 SEHNR and CDR2 FQNEAQ (reference sequence). The CDR3 region has the DNA TGTGCCAGCAGCTATCCGGGACAAAACACTGAAGCTTTCTTT. Residues: CASSYPGQNTEAFF.

The CDR3 is CASSLVGVTGGSGYTF. The CDR3 nucleotides are TGTGCCAGCAGCTTGGTTGGAGTGACAGGTGGTTCTGGCTACACCTTC. The chain carries TRBV5-8 and TRBJ1-2, with a possible D match to TRBD1 (6 bases). Trimming took off 0 bases at V and 7 bases at J, with 19 bases between the two ends. The CDR3 spans 16 residues. The germline V gene has CDR1 SGHTS and CDR2 YDEGEE.

V is TRBV28 and J is TRBJ2-7; 11 bases map to TRBD2. J was trimmed by 9 bases and V by 7 bases; bases with no gene match: 2. Germline V CDR1 and CDR2: MDHEN, SYDVKM. CDR3 size: 11 residues. CDR3 protein: CASTGTSGQYF. The CDR3 nucleotides read TGTGCCAGCACCGGGACTAGCGGGCAGTACTTC.

This clone was observed a handful of times. CDR3 loop: CASSSGQGVKKLYGYTF. Written as DNA, the CDR3 is TGTGCCAGTAGTTCCGGACAGGGTGTTAAGAAACTTTATGGCTACACCTTC. This chain uses TRBV19 with TRBJ1-2; 8 positions match TRBD1. Germline trimming cut 5 bases from V and 5 bases from J; bases unmatched to any gene: 16. The CDR3 is 17 amino acids. The germline V gene encodes CDR1 LNHDA and CDR2 SQIVND (reference sequence). The whole variable domain, remainder taken from reference TRBV19 and TRBJ1-2, is DGGITQSPKYLFRKEGQNVTLSCEQNLNHDAMYWYRQDPGQGLRLIYYSQIVNDFQKGDIAEGYSVSREKKESFPLTVTSAQKNPTAFYLCASSSGQGVKKLYGYTFGSGTRLTVV.

The chain employs TRBV6-5 and TRBJ1-1; 7 positions agree with TRBD1. Per germline, CDR1 MNHEY and CDR2 SVGAGI. V dropped 0 bases and J dropped 3; count of bases not matched to a gene: 4. The CDR3 length is 15 residues. CDR3 residues: CASSYSRTGDTEAFF. The CDR3 region has the DNA TGTGCCAGCAGTTACTCCAGAACAGGGGACACTGAAGCTTTCTTT.

The chain links TRBV10-3 to TRBJ1-6; TRBD1 matches 8 bases. The CDR3 spans 17 residues. The V segment lost 3 bases and the J segment 6 bases; nucleotides outside the gene matches: 10. The germline CDR1 and CDR2 sequences are ENHRY and SYGVKD. In nucleotides, the CDR3 is TGTGCCATCAGTGATATAGAACGGACAGGGCGTAATTCACCCCTCCACTTT. Translated, it gives CAISDIERTGRNSPLHF.

This chain uses TRBV6-1 with TRBJ2-1; 12 nucleotides align to TRBD2. The V and J ends lost 7 bases and 6 bases, in that order; junction bases with no gene match: 7. The germline CDR1 and CDR2 sequences are MNHNS and SASEGT. CDR3 length equals 15 residues. The DNA of the CDR3 is TGTGCCAGCATCAAACTAGCGGGAGGCGCCAATGAGCAGTTCTTC. Its translation: CASIKLAGGANEQFF.

This chain links TRBV7-7 with TRBJ1-1; TRBD1 agrees at 9 bases. V was pared by 5 bases and J by 4 bases, with 5 bases of the junction left unmatched. This CDR3 contains 14 residues. The germline V gene has CDR1 SSHAT and CDR2 FNYEAQ (reference sequence). Here the CDR3 DNA reads TGTGCCAGCAGCCCCGGGACAGGGAGCACTGAAGCTTTCTTT. This encodes CASSPGTGSTEAFF.

V usage is TRBV7-3 and J usage is TRBJ2-2; 8 nucleotides line up with TRBD2. The CDR3 is 18 amino acids. Germline-derived CDR1 and CDR2 are SGHTA and FQGTGA. Trimming removed 5 bases from V and 5 bases from J; junction bases left unmatched: 16. DNA for the CDR3: TGTGCCAGCAGCATAGGGGTCGGAAGCGGGGGCCGAACCGGGGAGCTGTTTTTT. As protein: CASSIGVGSGGRTGELFF.

The V gene is TRBV21-1, the J gene TRBJ2-1; TRBD1, the table's D call, lacks a check against the DNA. TRBV21-1 is classified as a pseudogene. The length of the CDR3 is 15 residues. CDR3 in amino acids: CASSNDGSGVNEQFF. In nucleotides, the CDR3 is TGTGCCAGCAGCAACGACGGGTCAGGGGTTAATGAGCAGTTCTTC.

The chain recombines TRBV14 with TRBJ2-2, with D perhaps matching TRBD2 (6 bases). This CDR3 spans 16 amino acids. Trimming removed 1 base at V and 2 bases at J, with 11 bases between. Germline V gene sequence: CDR1 SGHDN, CDR2 FVKESK. CDR3 protein: CASSQVWRGNTGELFF. The CDR3 DNA reads as TGTGCCAGCAGCCAAGTTTGGCGGGGAAACACCGGGGAGCTGTTTTTT.

The V and J genes are TRBV6-4 and TRBJ2-3, with TRBD2 identical over 10 bases. CDR1 and CDR2 from the germline V gene are MRHNA and SNTAGT. CDR3 length equals 16 residues. Losses at the gene ends were 3 bases for V and 6 bases for J; bases not matched to a gene: 9. CDR3 in DNA: TGTGCCAGCAGTGAATCTTCTAGCGGGGGTGCGGATACGCAGTATTTT. Its translation: CASSESSSGGADTQYF.

The chain joins TRBV9 to TRBJ2-3; 7 bases line up with TRBD2. The V gene end was trimmed by 0 bases and the J gene end by 6 bases; junction bases not matched to a gene: 7. Germline-derived CDR1 and CDR2 are SGDLS and YYNGEE. This CDR3 contains 15 residues. The CDR3 protein is CASSVGGRAGDTQYF. The CDR3 coding sequence is TGTGCCAGCAGCGTAGGAGGGAGGGCGGGGGATACGCAGTATTTT.

This clone was seen just once. The DNA of the CDR3 is TGTGCCAGCAGTGAGGTGGGCAGGGAGACCCAGTACTTC. It codes for CASSEVGRETQYF. This rearrangement joins TRBV2 to TRBJ2-5; no firm D call. The V gene lost 3 bases and the J gene lost 5 bases, with 10 bases spanning the gap. Germline assignment: CDR1 SNHLY and CDR2 FYNNEI. The CDR3 sequence is 13 residues long.

The genes are TRBV7-2 and TRBJ1-6; 8 bases align to TRBD1. The length of the CDR3 is 14 residues. Germline lookup yields CDR1 SGHTA and CDR2 FQGNSA. After removal of 7 bases from V and 9 bases from J, the junction contained 8 bases not matched to a gene. CDR3 DNA: TGTGCCAGCACCGTCGACAGGGGTTCTTCACCCCTCCACTTT. Protein product: CASTVDRGSSPLHF. Complete variable domain (other parts from reference TRBV7-2 and TRBJ1-6): GAGVSQSPSNKVTEKGKDVELRCDPISGHTALYWYRQSLGQGLEFLIYFQGNSAPDKSGLPSDRFSAERTGGSVSTLTIQRTQQEDSAVYLCASTVDRGSSPLHFGNGTRLTVT.

The chain couples TRBV19 to TRBJ2-2, with 7 bases aligning to TRBD1. The V segment lost 5 bases and the J segment 6 bases; nucleotides outside the gene matches: 6. The germline V gene encodes CDR1 LNHDA and CDR2 SQIVND (reference sequence). There are 14 residues in the CDR3. CDR3 amino acids: CASSPTGYPGELFF. CDR3 coding DNA: TGTGCCAGTAGTCCGACAGGGTATCCCGGGGAGCTGTTTTTT. Together with reference TRBV19 and TRBJ2-2, the CDR3 gives the full variable domain: DGGITQSPKYLFRKEGQNVTLSCEQNLNHDAMYWYRQDPGQGLRLIYYSQIVNDFQKGDIAEGYSVSREKKESFPLTVTSAQKNPTAFYLCASSPTGYPGELFFGEGSRLTVL.

The chain carries TRBV11-2 and TRBJ2-1, with a possible D match to TRBD1 (6 bases). Trimming pared 5 bases from V and 4 bases from J, leaving 12 bases between. The CDR3 runs 14 residues. Germline V gene lookup returns CDR1 SGHAT and CDR2 FQNNGV. CDR3 nucleotide sequence: TGTGCCAGCAGCCCACGGACAGATTACAATGAGCAGTTCTTC. Protein sequence: CASSPRTDYNEQFF.